The clone carrying this TCR beta chain has a count of ten or more. The sample originates from a study of T cells in Graves' hyperthyroidism and ophthalmopathy. TCR beta CDR3 sequences were amplified from RNA transcripts. A first-round RT-PCR of the TCR CDR3 used the HTBI primer set. TCRdb re-called the multiplex PCR reads with MiXCR, one entry per CDR3 protein. Among roughly 720,000 distinct CDR3 sequences listed, 15% to 20% were seen once. Each diagnosis was grounded in clinical symptoms, serum thyroxine and TRAb, thyroid ultrasound, and orbital computed tomography. The receptor was isolated from a man over 45 with Graves' hyperthyroidism. Material: blood.

This chain's CDR3 is CASSLMDRTQETQYF. CDR3 bases: TGCGCCAGCAGCTTGATGGACAGGACCCAAGAGACCCAGTACTTC. This chain joins TRBV5-1 and TRBJ2-5; TRBD1 agrees at 7 bases. Germline V CDR1 and CDR2: SGHRS, YFSETQ. V trimming: 1 base; J trimming: 1 base; junction bases outside the gene matches: 4. The CDR3 has 15 residues.